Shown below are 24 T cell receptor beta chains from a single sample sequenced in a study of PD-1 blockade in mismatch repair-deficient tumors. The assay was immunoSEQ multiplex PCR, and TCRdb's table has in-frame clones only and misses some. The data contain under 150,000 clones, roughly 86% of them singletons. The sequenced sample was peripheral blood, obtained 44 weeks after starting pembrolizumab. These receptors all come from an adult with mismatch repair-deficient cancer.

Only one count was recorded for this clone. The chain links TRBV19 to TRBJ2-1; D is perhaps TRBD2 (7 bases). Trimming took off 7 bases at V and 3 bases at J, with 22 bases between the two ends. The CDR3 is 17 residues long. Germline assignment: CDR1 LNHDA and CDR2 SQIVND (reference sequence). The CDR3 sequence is CASTGQGFWEGYNEQFF. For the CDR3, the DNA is TGTGCCAGTACCGGCCAGGGGTTCTGGGAGGGCTACAATGAGCAGTTCTTC.

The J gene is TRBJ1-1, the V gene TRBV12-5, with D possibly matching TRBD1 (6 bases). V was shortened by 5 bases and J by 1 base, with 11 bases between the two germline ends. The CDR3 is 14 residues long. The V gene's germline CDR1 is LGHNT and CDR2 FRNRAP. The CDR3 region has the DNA TGTGCTAGTGGTCACGGGACATCGAACACTGAAGCTTTCTTT. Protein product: CASGHGTSNTEAFF. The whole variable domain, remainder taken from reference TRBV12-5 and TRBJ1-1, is DARVTQTPRHKVTEMGQEVTMRCQPILGHNTVFWYRQTMMQGLELLAYFRNRAPLDDSGMPKDRFSAEMPDATLATLKIQPSEPRDSAVYFCASGHGTSNTEAFFGQGTRLTVV.

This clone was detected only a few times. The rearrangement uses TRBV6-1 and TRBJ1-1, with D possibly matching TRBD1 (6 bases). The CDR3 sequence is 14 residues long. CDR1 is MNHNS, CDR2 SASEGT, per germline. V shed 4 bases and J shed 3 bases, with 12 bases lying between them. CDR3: CASSGRGADTEAFF. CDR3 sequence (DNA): TGTGCCAGCAGTGGGAGGGGGGCGGACACTGAAGCTTTCTTT.

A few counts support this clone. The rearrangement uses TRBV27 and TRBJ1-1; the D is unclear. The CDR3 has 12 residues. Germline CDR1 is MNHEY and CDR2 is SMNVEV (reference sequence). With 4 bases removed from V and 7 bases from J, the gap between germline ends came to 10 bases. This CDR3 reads CASSSTTNEAFF. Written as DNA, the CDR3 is TGTGCCAGCAGTTCAACGACCAATGAAGCTTTCTTT.

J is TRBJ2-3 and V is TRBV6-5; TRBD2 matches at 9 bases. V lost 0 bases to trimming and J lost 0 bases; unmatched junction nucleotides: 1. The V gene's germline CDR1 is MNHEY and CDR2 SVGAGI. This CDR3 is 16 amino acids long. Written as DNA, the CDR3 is TGTGCCAGCAGTTACTCAACTAGCGGGAGCACAGATACGCAGTATTTT. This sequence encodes CASSYSTSGSTDTQYF.

CDR3 region: CASSPIFPLGGTYNEQFF. DNA for the CDR3: TGTGCCAGCAGCCCCATATTCCCCCTCGGGGGCACCTACAATGAGCAGTTCTTC. The chain has TRBV7-9 and TRBJ2-1; D tentatively reads TRBD1 or TRBD2 (6 bases each). The CDR3 sequence is 18 residues long. Germline CDR1 SEHNR, CDR2 FQNEAQ (reference sequence). Trimming pared 5 bases from V and 2 bases from J, leaving 22 bases between. The whole variable domain, remainder taken from reference TRBV7-9 and TRBJ2-1, is DTGVSQNPRHKITKRGQNVTFRCDPISEHNRLYWYRQTLGQGPEFLTYFQNEAQLEKSRLLSDRFSAERPKGSFSTLEIQRTEQGDSAMYLCASSPIFPLGGTYNEQFFGPGTRLTVL.

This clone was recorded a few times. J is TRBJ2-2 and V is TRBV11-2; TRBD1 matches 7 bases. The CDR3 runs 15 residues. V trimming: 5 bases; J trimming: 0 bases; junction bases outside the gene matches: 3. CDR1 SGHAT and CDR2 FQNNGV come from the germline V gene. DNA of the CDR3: TGTGCCAGCAGCCCCGGGACAGCGAACACCGGGGAGCTGTTTTTT. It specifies CASSPGTANTGELFF.

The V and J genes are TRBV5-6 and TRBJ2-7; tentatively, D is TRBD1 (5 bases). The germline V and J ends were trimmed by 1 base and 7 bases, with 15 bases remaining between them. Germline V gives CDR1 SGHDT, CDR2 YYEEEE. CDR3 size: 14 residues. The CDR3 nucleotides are TGTGCCAGCAGCTTGTGGGCAGGGTGGGTAGAGCAGTACTTC. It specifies CASSLWAGWVEQYF. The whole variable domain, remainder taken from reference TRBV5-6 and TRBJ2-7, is DAGVTQSPTHLIKTRGQQVTLRCSPKSGHDTVSWYQQALGQGPQFIFQYYEEEERQRGNFPDRFSGHQFPNYSSELNVNALLLGDSALYLCASSLWAGWVEQYFGPGTRLTVT.

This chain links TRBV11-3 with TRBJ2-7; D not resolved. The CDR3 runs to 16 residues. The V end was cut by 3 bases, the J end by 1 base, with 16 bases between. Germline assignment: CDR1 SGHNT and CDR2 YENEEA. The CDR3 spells CASSFFNRAASYEQYF. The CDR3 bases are TGTGCCAGCAGCTTCTTTAATCGGGCAGCTTCCTACGAGCAGTACTTC.

This CDR3 reads CASSVRDPPSNQPQHF. DNA of the CDR3: TGCGCCAGCAGCGTACGGGACCCCCCTAGCAATCAGCCCCAGCATTTT. J is TRBJ1-5 and V is TRBV5-1; tentatively, D is TRBD1 (5 bases). V was cut by 4 bases and J by 0 bases, with 14 bases left in between. From germline, CDR1 is SGHRS and CDR2 YFSETQ. The CDR3 contains 16 residues. Full variable domain (missing parts from reference TRBV5-1 and TRBJ1-5): KAGVTQTPRYLIKTRGQQVTLSCSPISGHRSVSWYQQTPGQGLQFLFEYFSETQRNKGNFPGRFSGRQFSNSRSEMNVSTLELGDSALYLCASSVRDPPSNQPQHFGDGTRLSIL.

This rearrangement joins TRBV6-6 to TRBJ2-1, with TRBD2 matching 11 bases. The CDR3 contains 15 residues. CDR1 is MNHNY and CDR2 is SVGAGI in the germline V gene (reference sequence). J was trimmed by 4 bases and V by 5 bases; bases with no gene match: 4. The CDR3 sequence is CASSAGTSGYNEQFF. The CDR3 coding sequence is TGTGCCAGCAGTGCCGGGACTAGCGGTTACAATGAGCAGTTCTTC.

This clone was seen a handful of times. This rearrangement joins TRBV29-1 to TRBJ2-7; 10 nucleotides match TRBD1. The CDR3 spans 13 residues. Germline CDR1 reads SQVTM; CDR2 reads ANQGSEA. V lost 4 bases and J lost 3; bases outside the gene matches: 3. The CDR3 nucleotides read TGCAGCGTTGTGCGGACAGGGGGCTACGAGCAGTACTTC. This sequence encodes CSVVRTGGYEQYF.

CDR3 sequence (DNA): TGTGCCAGCAGCCGAAGACAGGGGCTACCCTACGAGCAGTACTTC. Translating it yields CASSRRQGLPYEQYF. The V gene is TRBV5-6, the J gene TRBJ2-7; 8 positions agree with TRBD1. The CDR3 extends over 15 amino acids. Per germline, CDR1 SGHDT and CDR2 YYEEEE. The junction had 8 bases not matched to a gene; V was cut back by 4 bases and J by 2 bases.

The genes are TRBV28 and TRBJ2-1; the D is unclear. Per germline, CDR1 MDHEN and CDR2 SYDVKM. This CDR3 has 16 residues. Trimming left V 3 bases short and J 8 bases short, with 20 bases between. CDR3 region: CASSFTDSTQGDEQFF. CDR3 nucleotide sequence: TGTGCCAGCAGTTTTACCGACTCAACACAAGGCGATGAGCAGTTCTTC.

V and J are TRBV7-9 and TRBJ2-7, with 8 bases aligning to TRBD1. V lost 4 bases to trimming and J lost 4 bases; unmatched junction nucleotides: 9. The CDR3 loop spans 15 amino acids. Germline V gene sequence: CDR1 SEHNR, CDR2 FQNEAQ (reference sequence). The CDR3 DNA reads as TGTGCCAGCAGCTCTCGGACAGGGCGGACTTACGAGCAGTACTTC. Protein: CASSSRTGRTYEQYF.

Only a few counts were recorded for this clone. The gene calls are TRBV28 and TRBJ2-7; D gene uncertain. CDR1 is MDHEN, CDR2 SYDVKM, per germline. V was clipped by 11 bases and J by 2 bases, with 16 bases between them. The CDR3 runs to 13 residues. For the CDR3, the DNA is TGTGCCGCCTCGGTTAACAGTGCCTACGAGCAGTACTTC. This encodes CAASVNSAYEQYF.

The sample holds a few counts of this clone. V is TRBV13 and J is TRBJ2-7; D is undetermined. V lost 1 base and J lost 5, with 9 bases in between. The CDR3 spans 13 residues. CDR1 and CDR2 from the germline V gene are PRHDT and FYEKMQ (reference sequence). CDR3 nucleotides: TGTGCCAGCAGCTTAGAGGGTAGGGACGAGCAGTACTTC. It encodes CASSLEGRDEQYF.

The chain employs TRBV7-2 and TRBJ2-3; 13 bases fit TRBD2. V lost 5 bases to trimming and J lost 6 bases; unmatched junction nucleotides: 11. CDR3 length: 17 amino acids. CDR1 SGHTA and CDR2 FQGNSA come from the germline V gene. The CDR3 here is CASSPGLAGEGWDTQYF. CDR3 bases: TGTGCCAGCAGCCCCGGACTAGCGGGAGAGGGGTGGGATACGCAGTATTTT.

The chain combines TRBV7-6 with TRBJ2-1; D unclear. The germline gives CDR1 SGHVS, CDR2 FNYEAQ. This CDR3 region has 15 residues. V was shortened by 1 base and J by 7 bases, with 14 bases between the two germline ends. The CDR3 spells CASSLELTWWNEQFF. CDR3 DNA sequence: TGTGCCAGCAGCTTAGAATTAACTTGGTGGAATGAGCAGTTCTTC.

CDR3 sequence (DNA): TGCAGCGTTGGGGGGGCAGGTGGTGGGAGGGCCTCTACCATTTACAATGAGCAGTTCTTC. Translation gives CSVGGAGGGRASTIYNEQFF. The V gene is TRBV29-1, the J gene TRBJ2-1, with D possibly matching TRBD2 (7 bases). The CDR3 totals 20 residues. CDR1 is SQVTM, CDR2 ANQGSEA, per germline. With 4 bases removed from V and 4 bases from J, the gap between germline ends came to 32 bases.

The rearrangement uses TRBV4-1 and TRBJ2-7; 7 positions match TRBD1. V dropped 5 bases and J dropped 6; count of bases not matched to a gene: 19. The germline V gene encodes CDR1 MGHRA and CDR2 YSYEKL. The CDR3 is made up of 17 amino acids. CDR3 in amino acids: CASSTYRGPPFSGEQYF. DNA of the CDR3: TGCGCCAGCAGCACATACAGGGGCCCGCCTTTCTCGGGCGAGCAGTACTTC.

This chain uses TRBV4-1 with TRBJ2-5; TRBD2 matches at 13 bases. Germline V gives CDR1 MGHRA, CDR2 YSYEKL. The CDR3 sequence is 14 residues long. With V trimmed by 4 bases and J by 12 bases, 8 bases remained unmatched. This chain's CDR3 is CASSRIGLAGAEYF. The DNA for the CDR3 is TGCGCCAGCAGCCGCATCGGACTAGCGGGAGCAGAGTACTTC.

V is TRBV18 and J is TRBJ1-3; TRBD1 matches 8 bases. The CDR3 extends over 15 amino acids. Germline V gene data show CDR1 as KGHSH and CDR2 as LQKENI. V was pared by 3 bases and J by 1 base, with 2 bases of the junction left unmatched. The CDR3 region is CASSPRTGSGNTIYF. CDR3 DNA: TGTGCCAGCTCACCGAGGACAGGGTCTGGAAACACCATATATTTT.

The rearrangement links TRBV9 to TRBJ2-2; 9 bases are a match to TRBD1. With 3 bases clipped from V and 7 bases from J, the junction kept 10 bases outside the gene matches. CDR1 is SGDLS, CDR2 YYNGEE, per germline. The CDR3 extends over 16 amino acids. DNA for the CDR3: TGTGCCAGCAGCGGGACTACAGGGGGCGGGTTCGGGGAGCTGTTTTTT. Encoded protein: CASSGTTGGGFGELFF.